Below, 12 T cell receptor beta chains from the same sample are listed, as sequenced in a study of CD4 and CD8 cells across lung adenocarcinoma regions. TCRdb fed the PCR reads into MiXCR, producing one record per CDR3 protein. The profile shows 9,500 to 12,000 distinct CDR3 sequences, about 55% of them singletons. Sequencing was done on a sample of CD4+ T cells from the center of a lung tumor. Every receptor here comes from a male donor with lung adenocarcinoma. The CD4 and CD8 labels of this study may be unreliable.

The chain recombines TRBV6-5 with TRBJ2-1; TRBD2 matches at 8 bases. Matching the DNA end better, TRBJ2-7 makes the J call doubtful. CDR1 is MNHEY, CDR2 SVGAGI, per germline. This CDR3 has 14 residues. CDR3 protein: CASSYTQRGYEQYF. The CDR3 DNA reads as TGTGCCAGCAGTTATACCCAGCGGGGGTACGAGCAGTACTTC.

Many counts were recorded for this clonotype. It may be a read error: a sequence one base away is much more abundant. This chain links TRBV6-2 or TRBV6-3 with TRBJ2-1; D is perhaps TRBD2 (5 bases). The J call may be wrong; the DNA end is better matched by TRBJ2-7. From germline, CDR1 is MNHEY and CDR2 SVGEGT. The CDR3 length is 16 residues. CDR3: CASSPLDSSSYNEQYF. The CDR3 DNA follows: TGTGCCAGCAGTCCTTTGGACTCAAGCTCCTACAATGAGCAGTACTTC.

As for this clonotype: The final CDR3 position lacks the conserved phenylalanine or tryptophan, pointing to a likely read error. The limits of the CDR3 on the DNA are not certain, so only TCRdb's listed CDR3 is given. V and J are TRBV10-2 and TRBJ2-5. Germline CDR1 WSHSY, CDR2 SAAADI. Inclusive of both ends, the CDR3 amounts to 14 amino acids. This chain's CDR3 is CASSERSEQETWFL.

The V gene is TRBV11-3, the J gene TRBJ2-3, with D possibly TRBD1 on 5 matching bases. Gene TRBJ2-7 matches the end of the DNA better, so the J call may be wrong. This CDR3 has 13 amino acids. In germline, CDR1 is SGHNT, CDR2 YENEEA. The CDR3 nucleotides read TGTGCCAGCAGCCCTGCTGGGGCAGATACGCAGTACTTC. Amino acids: CASSPAGADTQYF.

This clonotype appeared many times. This sequence joins TRBV6-1 and TRBJ2-7; a possible D gene is TRBD1 (6 bases). Germline CDR1 MNHNS, CDR2 SASEGT. V dropped 7 bases and J dropped 6 bases, with 16 bases sitting between them. CDR3 length: 13 amino acids. The CDR3 here is CASTFAQGSEQYF. CDR3 DNA sequence: TGTGCCAGCACCTTCGCACAGGGCAGCGAGCAGTACTTC.

The table lists this clonotype with many counts. The chain has TRBV11-3 and TRBJ2-1; perhaps TRBD1 as D (5 bases). Near its end, the DNA agrees better with TRBJ2-5, so the J call may be wrong. Germline V gene lookup returns CDR1 SGHNT and CDR2 YENEEA. The CDR3 is 14 residues long. CDR3 coding DNA: TGTGCCAGCAGCCTAGGGATCAGGGCTGAGACCCAGTACTTC. This codes for CASSLGIRAETQYF.

Concerning this clonotype: Relative to the germline gene, one junction end is altered; a read error may explain this. The V and J genes are TRBV6-1 and TRBJ2-5; the D gene is possibly TRBD2 (6 bases). Germline V gene lookup returns CDR1 MNHNS and CDR2 SASEGT. The CDR3 runs to 15 residues. The CDR3 loop is CASGARGGEPDTQYF. The CDR3 region has the DNA TGTGCCAGCGGGGCGAGGGGCGGGGAGCCAGATACCCAGTACTTT.

V is TRBV6-4 and J is TRBJ2-1, with a tentative D call TRBD1 (6 bases). V was cut by 5 bases and J by 4 bases, with 15 bases left in between. From germline, CDR1 is MRHNA and CDR2 SNTAGT. This CDR3 has 15 amino acids. The CDR3 sequence is CASSPRGEDYNEQFF. In DNA form, the CDR3 reads TGTGCCAGCAGTCCCAGGGGCGAGGATTACAATGAGCAGTTCTTC.

About this clonotype: Germline is not matched at one junction end, which may reflect a read error. The chain couples TRBV6-5 to TRBJ2-4, with TRBD2 matching over 12 bases. Germline V lookup: CDR1 MNHEY, CDR2 SVGAGI. The CDR3 contains 19 residues. The CDR3 DNA is TGTGCCAGCAGTTCCAGCGGACTAGCGGGGCTGCGAGCCAAAAACACTCAGTACTTC. It encodes CASSSSGLAGLRAKNTQYF.

The chain couples TRBV27 to TRBJ2-3; D is possibly TRBD1 (7 bases). CDR3 length equals 19 residues. Trimming cost V 6 bases and J 9 bases, with 34 bases left between them. Germline V gene lookup returns CDR1 MNHEY and CDR2 SMNVEV (reference sequence). CDR3 amino acids: CASRATGLAGQCSKNTQYF. CDR3 coding DNA: TGTGCCAGCAGAGCCACGGGGCTCGCGGGACAGTGTAGCAAAAACACGCAGTATTTT.

The table lists this clonotype with many counts. A much larger clonotype is one base distant, so this may be a read error. The chain carries TRBV7-2 and TRBJ2-1; TRBD2 matches at 10 bases. This CDR3 spans 16 amino acids. The germline CDR1 and CDR2 sequences are SGHTA and FQGNSA. The J segment lost 13 bases and the V segment lost 5 bases, leaving 17 bases of the junction unmatched. CDR3 protein: CASSPTTSGWGETQFF. In DNA, the CDR3 is TGTGCCAGCAGCCCCACGACTAGCGGGTGGGGAGAGACCCAGTTCTTC.

The chain employs TRBV7-2 and TRBJ2-2; 9 bases are shared with TRBD2. Unmatched junction bases numbered 13, after V lost 4 bases and J lost 7 bases. Germline assignment: CDR1 SGHTA and CDR2 FQGNSA. CDR3 length equals 17 residues. In DNA form, the CDR3 reads TGTGCCAGCAGCTCCTTTGTGGTTAGCGGGGGAGGCGGGGAGCTGTTTTTT. Translating it yields CASSSFVVSGGGGELFF.